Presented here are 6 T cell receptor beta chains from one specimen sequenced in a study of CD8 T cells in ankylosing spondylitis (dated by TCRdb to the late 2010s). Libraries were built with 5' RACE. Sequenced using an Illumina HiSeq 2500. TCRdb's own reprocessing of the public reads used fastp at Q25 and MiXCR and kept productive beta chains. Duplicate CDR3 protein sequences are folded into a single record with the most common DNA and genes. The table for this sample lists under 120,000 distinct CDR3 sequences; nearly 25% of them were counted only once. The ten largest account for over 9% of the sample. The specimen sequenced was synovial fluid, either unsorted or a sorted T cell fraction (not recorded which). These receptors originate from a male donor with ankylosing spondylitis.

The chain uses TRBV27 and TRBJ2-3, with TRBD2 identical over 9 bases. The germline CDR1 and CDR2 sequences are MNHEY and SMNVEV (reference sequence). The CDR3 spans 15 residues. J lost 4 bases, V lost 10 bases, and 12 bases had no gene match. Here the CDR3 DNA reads TGTGCCAAGTGGCATAGCGGGAGTATGTCAGATACGCAGTATTTT. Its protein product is CAKWHSGSMSDTQYF.

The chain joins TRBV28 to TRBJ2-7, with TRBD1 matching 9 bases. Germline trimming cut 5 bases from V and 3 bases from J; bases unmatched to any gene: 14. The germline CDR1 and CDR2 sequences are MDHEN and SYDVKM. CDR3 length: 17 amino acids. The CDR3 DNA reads TGTGCCAGCAGTAACAAGGGACAGGGCACTTGGAACTACGAGCAGTACGTC. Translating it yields CASSNKGQGTWNYEQYV.

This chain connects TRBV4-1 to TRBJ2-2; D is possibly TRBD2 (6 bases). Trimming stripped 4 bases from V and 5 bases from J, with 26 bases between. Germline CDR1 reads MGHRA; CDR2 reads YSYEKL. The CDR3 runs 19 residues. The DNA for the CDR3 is TGCGCCAGCAGCCGGAGGGGTACGGGTACCCAAGGAATAACCGGGGAGCTGTTTTTT. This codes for CASSRRGTGTQGITGELFF.

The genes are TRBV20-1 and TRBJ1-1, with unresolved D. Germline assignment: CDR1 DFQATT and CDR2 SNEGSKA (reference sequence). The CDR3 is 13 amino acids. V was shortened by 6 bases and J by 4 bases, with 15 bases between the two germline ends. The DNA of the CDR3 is TGCAGTGCCCCCCACCCACGTGGCACTGAAGCTTTCTTT. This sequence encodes CSAPHPRGTEAFF.

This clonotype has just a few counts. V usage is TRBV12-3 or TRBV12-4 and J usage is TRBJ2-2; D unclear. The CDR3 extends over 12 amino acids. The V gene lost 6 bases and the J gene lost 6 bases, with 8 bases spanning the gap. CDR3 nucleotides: TGTGCCAGCAGCCTTCCGGCCGGGGAGCTGTTTTTT. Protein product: CASSLPAGELFF.

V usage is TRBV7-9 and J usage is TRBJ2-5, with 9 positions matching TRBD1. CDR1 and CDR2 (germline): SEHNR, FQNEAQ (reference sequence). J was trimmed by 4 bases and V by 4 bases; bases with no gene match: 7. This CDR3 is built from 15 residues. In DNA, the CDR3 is TGTGCCAGCAGCTATGGGACAGGGAGCTTAGAGACCCAGTACTTC. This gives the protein CASSYGTGSLETQYF.